Sequencing of this T cell receptor beta chain was carried out in a study of T cells in Graves' hyperthyroidism and ophthalmopathy (dated by TCRdb to the late 2010s). With respect to the entire study: TCR V-J signatures able to tell the groups apart were searched for in a discovery cohort of more than 90 patients, of whom roughly 42 had Graves' ophthalmopathy and 55 to 60 had stable Graves' hyperthyroidism. According to the paper, TCR Vbeta CDR3 sequencing was carried out on 135 peripheral blood samples, which came from more than 40 ophthalmopathy, fewer than 80 hyperthyroidism and around 17 progressor patients. An independent validation cohort of around 19 hyperthyroidism patients and 17 patients who later progressed to ophthalmopathy tested prospective prediction of ophthalmopathy. The study also compared thyroid tissue and blood T-cell repertoires from about six Graves' hyperthyroidism patients. For training and testing, the 100 patients in the discovery cohort were randomly divided in a 7:3 ratio. After sampling, hyperthyroidism patients received methimazole starting at 30 mg daily, and ophthalmopathy patients received high-dose intravenous methylprednisolone. Overall results and qualifications from the work: Most expanded thyroid clonotypes (frequency above 0.001) were also detected in blood, a finding suggesting that blood repertoires may reflect thyroid immune responses. During validation, the model predicted progression to ophthalmopathy a median of approximately 6.5 months ahead of onset, with approximately 71% sensitivity and about 72% specificity. No statistical method was used to fix the sample size in advance, and group allocation was not hidden from the investigators. A model built on a 13 V-J signature distinguished ophthalmopathy from stable hyperthyroidism, reaching roughly 88% sensitivity and around 81% specificity in cross-validation and 80%/75% in testing.

Stable Graves' hyperthyroidism was defined as the absence of progression to ophthalmopathy over 18 months of follow-up. Hyperthyroidism patients were aged 18 to 65 years and newly diagnosed, with disease duration of less than 2 months. Exclusion was applied to patients with uncontrolled infections, other autoimmune diseases, pregnancy or lactation. Clinical symptoms, serum thyroxine and TRAb, thyroid ultrasound, and orbital computed tomography formed the basis for the diagnoses. Trizol reagent was used to extract total RNA, and RNA quality was then checked on an Agilent 2100 Bioanalyzer. Amplification of TCR beta CDR3 regions was carried out from RNA transcripts. The TCR CDR3 was subjected to a first round of RT-PCR using the HTBI primer set and the Qiagen OneStep RT-PCR kit. The libraries were constructed in a second round of multiplex PCR and then size-selected and purified. Paired-end sequencing of the libraries was performed with 100 bp reads on an Illumina HiSeq2000. The published analysis was carried out like this. SOAPnuke was used to process the raw data, throwing out any read that contained adapters or uncalled bases, had a mean Phred below 15, or lacked an exact constant-primer or identifier match. COPE v1.2.5 was used to merge the high-quality paired reads, and each unique nucleotide sequence was defined as a clonotype. MiTCR v1.1 was used to align clonotypes to the IMGT TRBV, TRBD and TRBJ reference segments. The analysis was restricted to V-J combinations with a frequency above 0.0001, which together covered 99.2% of the repertoires. The TCS score was defined as F50 (clonal expansion) divided by E x V (chaos), with BLOSUM62-based TCRdist calculated between CDR3 peptides within each V-J. Welch's t-statistics and random forest reduced 450 to 600 V-J features to fewer than 15, which were used in a naive Bayes classifier (R e1071). Using fastp at Q25 and MiXCR, TCRdb reprocessed the public reads and kept productive beta chains. Here each entry gathers all rows of one CDR3 protein and keeps the most common genes and DNA. None of the V and J calls come from the authors' own analysis; TCRdb made them. This sample has hundreds of thousands of distinct CDR3 sequences in its table, and just over 45% of those were observed once. Jointly, the top ten make up approximately 8.2% of the sample.

In regard to this clonotype: What this receptor recognizes is not known. Base-call qualities are not available, and no considerably larger clone is one nucleotide away.

According to the germline V gene (reference sequence), CDR1 reads SGHAT and CDR2 reads FQDESV. From the cysteine through the phenylalanine, the CDR3 covers 15 amino acids. This entry keeps only the CDR3 DNA: 45 bases, framed from base 1. Trimming leaves V shorter by 5 bases and J shorter by 2 bases, with the junction holding 4 bases beyond the gene matches. The receptor's source is a woman under 30 with Graves' hyperthyroidism. Donor details come from another sample of the same person, matched by shared clones. The chain uses TRBV11-1 and TRBJ1-5; the central 9 bases match TRBD1. The source material was peripheral blood or thyroid tissue (not recorded which). The nucleotides read TGTGCCAGCAGCGCCCGGACAGGGGGCAATCAGCCCCAGCATTTT. It translates as CASSARTGGNQPQHF.